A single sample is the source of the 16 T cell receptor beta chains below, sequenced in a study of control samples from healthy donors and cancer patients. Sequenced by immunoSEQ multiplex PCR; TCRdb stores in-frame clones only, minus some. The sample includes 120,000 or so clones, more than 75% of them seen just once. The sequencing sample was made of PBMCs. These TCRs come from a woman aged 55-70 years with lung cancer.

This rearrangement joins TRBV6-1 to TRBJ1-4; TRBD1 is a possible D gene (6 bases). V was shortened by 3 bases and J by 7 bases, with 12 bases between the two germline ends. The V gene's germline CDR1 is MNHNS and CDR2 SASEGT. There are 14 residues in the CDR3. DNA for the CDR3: TGTGCCAGCAGTGATCGGGGGCTGAGTGAAAAACTGTTTTTT. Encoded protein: CASSDRGLSEKLFF.

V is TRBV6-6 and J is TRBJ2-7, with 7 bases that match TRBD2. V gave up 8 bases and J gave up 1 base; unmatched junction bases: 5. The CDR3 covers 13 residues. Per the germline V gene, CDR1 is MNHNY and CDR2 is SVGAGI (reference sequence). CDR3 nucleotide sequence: TGTGCCAGCGGGGGGGGGATTTCCTACGAGCAGTACTTC. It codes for CASGGGISYEQYF.

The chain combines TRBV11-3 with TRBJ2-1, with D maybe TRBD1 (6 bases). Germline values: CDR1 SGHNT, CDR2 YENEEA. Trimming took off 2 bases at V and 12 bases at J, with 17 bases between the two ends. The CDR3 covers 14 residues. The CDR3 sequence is CASSLNRPQGGQFF. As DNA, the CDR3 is TGTGCCAGCAGCTTAAATCGGCCACAGGGTGGGCAGTTCTTC.

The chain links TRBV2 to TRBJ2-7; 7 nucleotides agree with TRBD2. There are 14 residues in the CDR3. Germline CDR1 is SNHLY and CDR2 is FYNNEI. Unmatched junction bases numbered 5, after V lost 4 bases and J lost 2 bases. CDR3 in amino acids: CASSVAGVPYEQYF. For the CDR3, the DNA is TGTGCCAGCAGTGTCGCGGGAGTTCCCTACGAGCAGTACTTC.

Here the CDR3 DNA reads TGTGCCAGCAGTTTAGGGACAGCTGGGGCCAACGTCCTGACTTTC. This sequence encodes CASSLGTAGANVLTF. The chain joins TRBV27 to TRBJ2-6, with TRBD1 matching 7 bases. Unmatched junction bases numbered 0, after V lost 2 bases and J lost 2 bases. This CDR3 has 15 amino acids. Germline assignment: CDR1 MNHEY and CDR2 SMNVEV (reference sequence).

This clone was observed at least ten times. CDR3 loop: CASTGTSGSYSYNEQFF. DNA of the CDR3: TGTGCCAGTACGGGGACTAGCGGTTCCTACTCCTACAATGAGCAGTTCTTC. The chain is built from TRBV19 and TRBJ2-1; 11 nucleotides match TRBD2. Trimming cost V 7 bases and J 0 bases; bases outside gene matches: 8. CDR3 length equals 17 residues. Per germline, CDR1 LNHDA and CDR2 SQIVND (reference sequence).

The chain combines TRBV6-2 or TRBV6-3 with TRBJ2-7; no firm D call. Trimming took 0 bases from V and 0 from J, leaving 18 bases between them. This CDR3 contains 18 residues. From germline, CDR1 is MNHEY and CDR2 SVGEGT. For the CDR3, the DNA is TGTGCCAGCAGTTACTCGACCTCCGCCAGGCCGGGCTCCTACGAGCAGTACTTC. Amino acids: CASSYSTSARPGSYEQYF.

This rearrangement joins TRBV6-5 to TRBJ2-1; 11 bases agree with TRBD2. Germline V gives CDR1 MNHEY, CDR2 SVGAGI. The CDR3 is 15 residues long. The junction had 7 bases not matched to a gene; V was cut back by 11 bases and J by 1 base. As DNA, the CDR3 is TGTGCCCTTACTAGCGGGGGCGGTTCCTACAATGAGCAGTTCTTC. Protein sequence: CALTSGGGSYNEQFF.

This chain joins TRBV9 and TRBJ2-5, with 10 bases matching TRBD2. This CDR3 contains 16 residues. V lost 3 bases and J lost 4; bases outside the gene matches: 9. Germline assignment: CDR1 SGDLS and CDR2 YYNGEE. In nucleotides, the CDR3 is TGTGCCAGCAGCGGAGGGGTCACTAGCGGGGTAGAGACCCAGTACTTC. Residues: CASSGGVTSGVETQYF.

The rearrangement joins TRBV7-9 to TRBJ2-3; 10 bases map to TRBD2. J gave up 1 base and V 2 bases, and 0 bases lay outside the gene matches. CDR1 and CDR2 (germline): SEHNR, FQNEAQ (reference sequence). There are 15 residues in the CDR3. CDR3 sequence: CASSLLAGGTDTQYF. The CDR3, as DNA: TGTGCCAGCAGCTTACTAGCGGGAGGCACAGATACGCAGTATTTT. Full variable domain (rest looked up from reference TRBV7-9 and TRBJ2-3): DTGVSQNPRHKITKRGQNVTFRCDPISEHNRLYWYRQTLGQGPEFLTYFQNEAQLEKSRLLSDRFSAERPKGSFSTLEIQRTEQGDSAMYLCASSLLAGGTDTQYFGPGTRLTVL.

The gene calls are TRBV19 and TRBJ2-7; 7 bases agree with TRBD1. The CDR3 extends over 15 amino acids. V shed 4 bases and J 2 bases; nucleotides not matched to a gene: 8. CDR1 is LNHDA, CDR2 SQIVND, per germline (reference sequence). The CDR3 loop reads CASSSTGATPYEQYF. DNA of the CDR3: TGTGCCAGTAGTAGTACAGGGGCGACCCCCTACGAGCAGTACTTC. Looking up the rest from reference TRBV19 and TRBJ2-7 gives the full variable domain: DGGITQSPKYLFRKEGQNVTLSCEQNLNHDAMYWYRQDPGQGLRLIYYSQIVNDFQKGDIAEGYSVSREKKESFPLTVTSAQKNPTAFYLCASSSTGATPYEQYFGPGTRLTVT.

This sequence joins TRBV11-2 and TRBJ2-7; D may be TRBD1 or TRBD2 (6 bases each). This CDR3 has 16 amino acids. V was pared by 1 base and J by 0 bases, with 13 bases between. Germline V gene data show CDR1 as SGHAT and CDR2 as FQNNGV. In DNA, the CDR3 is TGTGCCAGCAGCTTAGGAGGGGGGACCCTCTCCTACGAGCAGTACTTC. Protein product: CASSLGGGTLSYEQYF.

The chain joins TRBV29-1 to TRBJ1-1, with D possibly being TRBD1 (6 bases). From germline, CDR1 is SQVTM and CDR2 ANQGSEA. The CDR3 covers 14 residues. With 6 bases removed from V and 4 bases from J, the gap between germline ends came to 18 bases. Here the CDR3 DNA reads TGCAGCGTACCATTGGGGGGGCTGGGCACTGAAGCTTTCTTT. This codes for CSVPLGGLGTEAFF.

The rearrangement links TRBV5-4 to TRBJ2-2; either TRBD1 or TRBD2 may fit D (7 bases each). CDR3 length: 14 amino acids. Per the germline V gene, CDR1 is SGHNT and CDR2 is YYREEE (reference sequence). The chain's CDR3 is CVVGGTANTGELFF. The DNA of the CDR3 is TGTGTGGTGGGAGGGACAGCGAACACCGGGGAGCTGTTTTTT.

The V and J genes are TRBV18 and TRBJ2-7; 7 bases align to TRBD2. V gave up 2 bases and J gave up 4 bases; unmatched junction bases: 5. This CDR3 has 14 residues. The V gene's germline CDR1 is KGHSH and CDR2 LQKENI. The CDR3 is CASSPSGTLYEQYF. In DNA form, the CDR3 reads TGTGCCAGCTCACCAAGCGGGACCCTTTACGAGCAGTACTTC.

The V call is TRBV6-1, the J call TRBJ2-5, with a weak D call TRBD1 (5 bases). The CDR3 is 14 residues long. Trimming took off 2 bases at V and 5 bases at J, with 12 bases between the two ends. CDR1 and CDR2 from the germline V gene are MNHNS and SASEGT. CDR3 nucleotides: TGTGCCAGCAGTGAAATCTCAGGGCGGGAGACCCAGTACTTC. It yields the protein CASSEISGRETQYF.